These 10 T cell receptor beta chains share one sample of origin, sequenced in a study of blood T cell repertoires in COVID-19. Sequencing used immunoSEQ multiplex PCR; TCRdb keeps in-frame clones, though not all of them. Among 160,000 or so clones, roughly 90% were seen once, and the ten largest hold less than 3%. The sample was peripheral blood. Receptor source: a man in his 60s with acute or convalescent COVID-19.

The chain combines TRBV30 with TRBJ1-2; no reliable D call. V was cut by 4 bases and J by 5 bases, with 11 bases left in between. Germline V CDR1 and CDR2: GTSNPN, SVGIG (reference sequence). This CDR3 is built from 12 residues. The CDR3 is CAWNSLPYGYTF. The CDR3 nucleotides read TGTGCCTGGAACTCACTCCCGTATGGCTACACCTTC.

The chain recombines TRBV25-1 with TRBJ1-1; 7 positions agree with TRBD1. Unmatched junction bases numbered 6, after V lost 3 bases and J lost 5 bases. Per the germline V gene, CDR1 is MGHDK and CDR2 is SYGVNS. This CDR3 has 14 amino acids. The CDR3: CASSDWTGLTEAFF. CDR3 DNA: TGTGCCAGCAGTGACTGGACAGGCCTTACTGAAGCTTTCTTT.

The chain links TRBV15 to TRBJ2-1, with D perhaps matching TRBD2 (6 bases). This CDR3 has 14 residues. Trimming shortened V by 0 bases and J by 9 bases, and 12 bases separated the two germline ends. The germline V gene has CDR1 LNHNV and CDR2 YYDKDF (reference sequence). The CDR3 region has the DNA TGTGCCACCAGCAGAGATATACTGGGACTTGAGCAGTTCTTC. It codes for CATSRDILGLEQFF.

This clone was detected a few times. The V gene is TRBV11-2, the J gene TRBJ2-7, with D tentatively TRBD1 (6 bases). From germline, CDR1 is SGHAT and CDR2 FQNNGV. The germline V and J ends were trimmed by 0 bases and 6 bases, with 12 bases remaining between them. CDR3 length: 14 residues. In DNA, the CDR3 is TGTGCCAGCAGCTTAGAAGCAGGGGCGGGCGAGCAGTACTTC. This gives the protein CASSLEAGAGEQYF.

The chain combines TRBV5-1 with TRBJ1-1; D unclear. Trimming left V 7 bases short and J 1 base short, with 14 bases between. The CDR3 runs to 14 residues. The germline V gene has CDR1 SGHRS and CDR2 YFSETQ. Written as DNA, the CDR3 is TGCGCCAGCCTGGTCGGCGGATCGAACACTGAAGCTTTCTTT. It specifies CASLVGGSNTEAFF.

The chain has TRBV11-2 and TRBJ1-6; D not certain. V was cut by 0 bases and J by 6 bases, with 6 bases left in between. Germline CDR1 SGHAT, CDR2 FQNNGV. CDR3 length: 14 amino acids. The DNA of the CDR3 is TGTGCCAGCAGCTTAGAACAGCTTAATTCACCCCTCCACTTT. It specifies CASSLEQLNSPLHF.

This chain connects TRBV3-1 (or the pseudogene TRBV3-2) to TRBJ1-1, with D uncertain. From germline, CDR1 is LGHDT and CDR2 YNNKEL (reference sequence). The CDR3 is 15 residues long. The ends were cut back, 2 bases at V and 2 bases at J, with 12 bases in the middle. In DNA, the CDR3 is TGTGCCAGCAGCCAACGGGGAGGAGGTAACACTGAAGCTTTCTTT. It yields the protein CASSQRGGGNTEAFF.

The chain carries TRBV27 and TRBJ2-3; 8 positions match TRBD2. The CDR3 is made up of 16 amino acids. After removal of 4 bases from V and 1 base from J, the junction contained 7 bases not matched to a gene. Germline loops: CDR1 MNHEY, CDR2 SMNVEV (reference sequence). Here the CDR3 reads CASSSRLARGTDTQYF. The CDR3 DNA reads TGTGCCAGCAGTTCCAGACTAGCGAGGGGCACAGATACGCAGTATTTT.

CDR3 DNA sequence: TGCGCCAGCAGCTTCCTGACAGGGGAAGTAGATGGCTACACCTTC. It translates to CASSFLTGEVDGYTF. V is TRBV5-1 and J is TRBJ1-2, with 8 bases that match TRBD1. V lost 2 bases to trimming and J lost 6 bases; unmatched junction nucleotides: 9. Germline-derived CDR1 and CDR2 are SGHRS and YFSETQ. The CDR3 is 15 residues long.

This clone is a singleton in its sample. V gene TRBV4-1 combines with J gene TRBJ2-7, with 10 positions matching TRBD1. The trim removed 6 bases at V and 5 bases at J, leaving 10 bases unmatched. The CDR3 has 15 amino acids. The germline CDR1 and CDR2 sequences are MGHRA and YSYEKL. CDR3 DNA sequence: TGCGCCAGCAGGCCCGGGACAGGGGACTTCGACGAGCAGTACTTC. Translated, it gives CASRPGTGDFDEQYF.